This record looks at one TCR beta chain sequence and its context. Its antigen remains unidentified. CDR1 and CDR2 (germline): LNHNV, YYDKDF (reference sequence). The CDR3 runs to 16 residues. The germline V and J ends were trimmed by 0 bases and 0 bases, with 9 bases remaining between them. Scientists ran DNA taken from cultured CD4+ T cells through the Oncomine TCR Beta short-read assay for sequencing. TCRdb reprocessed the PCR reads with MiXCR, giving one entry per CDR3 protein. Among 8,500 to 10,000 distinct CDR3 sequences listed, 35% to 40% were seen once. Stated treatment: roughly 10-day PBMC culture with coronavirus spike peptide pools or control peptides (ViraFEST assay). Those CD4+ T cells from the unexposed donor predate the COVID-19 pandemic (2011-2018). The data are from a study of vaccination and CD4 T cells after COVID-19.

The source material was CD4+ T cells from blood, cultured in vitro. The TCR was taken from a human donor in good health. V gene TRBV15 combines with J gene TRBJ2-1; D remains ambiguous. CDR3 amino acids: CATSRDPVSSYNEQFF. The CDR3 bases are TGTGCCACCAGCAGAGATCCCGTGAGCTCCTACAATGAGCAGTTCTTC.